This TCR beta chain emerged from a study of blood T cell repertoires in COVID-19. Study-level background: From the United States, Italy and Spain came samples of acute and convalescent COVID-19. In each case, the material was cDNA or gDNA derived from T cells, B-cell-depleted T cells, or PBMCs.

Authors' methods: For nucleated cells, counts were estimated from reference gene primer amplification. Clones were read by immunoSEQ multiplex PCR, and TCRdb kept only the in-frame ones, dropping some. Clonal size and the V and J genes are those of that table, whereas D and trimming came from the DNA. The table includes about 150,000 clones, over 70% detected once. The ends lost 0 bases at V and 5 bases at J; junction bases unmatched: 18. The CDR3 is made up of 19 amino acids. Per germline, CDR1 LNHDA and CDR2 SQIVND (reference sequence). The origin of this receptor is a man in his fifties or sixties who had recovered from COVID-19. The sample taken for sequencing was peripheral blood. V gene TRBV19 combines with J gene TRBJ2-7; 8 bases fit TRBD1. The CDR3 loop reads CASSIDLWSGQALKDEQYF. For the CDR3, the DNA is TGTGCCAGTAGTATAGATCTTTGGTCGGGACAGGCTCTCAAGGACGAGCAGTACTTC.